This T cell receptor beta chain was recorded in a study of blood T cell repertoires in COVID-19. Study details: Specimens from acute and convalescent COVID-19 originated in the United States, Italy and Spain. The cDNA or gDNA used as material had been derived from T cells, B-cell-depleted T cells, or PBMCs.

Authors' processing steps: Reference gene primer amplification gave nucleated cell count estimates. Method: immunoSEQ multiplex PCR; TCRdb's copy keeps in-frame clones and lacks some. The D gene and trimming were derived from the DNA, and the V and J assignments and clone size from that table. The data hold around 33,000 clones, with roughly 80% observed a single time. CDR1 and CDR2 (germline): SEHNR, FQNEAQ (reference sequence). The CDR3 extends over 13 amino acids. V shed 4 bases and J shed 5 bases, with 9 bases lying between them. Sample: peripheral blood. V is TRBV7-9 and J is TRBJ2-1; possible D gene TRBD1, 6 bases. The sequence was collected from a human donor in a cohort sampled during active COVID-19. The DNA for the CDR3 is TGTGCCAGCAGCTACCAGGGGCACAATGAGCAGTTCTTC. Its translation: CASSYQGHNEQFF.